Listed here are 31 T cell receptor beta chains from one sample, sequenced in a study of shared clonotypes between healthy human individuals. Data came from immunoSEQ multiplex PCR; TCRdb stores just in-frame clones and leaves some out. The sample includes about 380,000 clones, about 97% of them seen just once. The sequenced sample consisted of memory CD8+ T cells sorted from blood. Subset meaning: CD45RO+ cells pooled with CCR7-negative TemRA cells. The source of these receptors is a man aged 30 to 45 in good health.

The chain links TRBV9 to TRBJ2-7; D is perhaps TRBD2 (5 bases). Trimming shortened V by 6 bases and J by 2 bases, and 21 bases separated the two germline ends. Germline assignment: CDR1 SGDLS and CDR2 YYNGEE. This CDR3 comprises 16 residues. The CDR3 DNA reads TGTGCCAGCACGGCGGGTGAGGGTGCTTCCCCCTACGAGCAGTACTTC. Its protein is CASTAGEGASPYEQYF.

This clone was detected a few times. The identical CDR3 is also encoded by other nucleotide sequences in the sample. The CDR3 loop is CASSLAGSYNEQFF. CDR3 in DNA: TGTGCCAGCAGCTTAGCGGGCTCCTACAATGAGCAGTTCTTC. The chain couples TRBV11-2 to TRBJ2-1; D unclear. Germline loops: CDR1 SGHAT, CDR2 FQNNGV. The CDR3 spans 14 residues. V was cut by 1 base and J by 0 bases, with 4 bases left in between.

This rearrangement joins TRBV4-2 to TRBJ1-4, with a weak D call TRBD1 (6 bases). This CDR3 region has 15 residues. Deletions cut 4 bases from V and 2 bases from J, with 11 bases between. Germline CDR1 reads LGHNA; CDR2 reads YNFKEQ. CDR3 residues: CASSRQGSTNEKLFF. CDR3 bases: TGTGCCAGCAGCCGGCAGGGGAGTACTAATGAAAAACTGTTTTTT.

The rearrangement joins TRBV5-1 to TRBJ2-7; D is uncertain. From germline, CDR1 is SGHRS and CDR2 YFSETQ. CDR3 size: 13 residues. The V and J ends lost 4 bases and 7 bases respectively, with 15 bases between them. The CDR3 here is CASSTTGPWEQYF. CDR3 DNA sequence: TGCGCCAGCAGCACCACGGGTCCCTGGGAGCAGTACTTC.

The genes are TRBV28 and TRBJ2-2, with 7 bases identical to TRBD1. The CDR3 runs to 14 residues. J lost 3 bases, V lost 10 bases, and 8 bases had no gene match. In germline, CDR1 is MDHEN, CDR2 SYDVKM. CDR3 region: CATPTGDHTGELFF. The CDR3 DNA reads TGTGCCACCCCTACAGGGGACCACACCGGGGAGCTGTTTTTT.

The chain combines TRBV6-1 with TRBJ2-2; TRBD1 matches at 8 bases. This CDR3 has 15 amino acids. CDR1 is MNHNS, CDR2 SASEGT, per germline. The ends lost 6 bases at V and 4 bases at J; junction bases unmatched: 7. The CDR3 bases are TGTGCCAGCAGCCTTCAGGGGGCGGGCACCGGGGAGCTGTTTTTT. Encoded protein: CASSLQGAGTGELFF.

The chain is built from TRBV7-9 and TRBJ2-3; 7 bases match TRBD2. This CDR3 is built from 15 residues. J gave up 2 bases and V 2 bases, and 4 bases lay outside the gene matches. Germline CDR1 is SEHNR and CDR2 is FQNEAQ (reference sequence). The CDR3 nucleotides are TGTGCCAGCAGCTTACTCGCGGGAGCCACAGATACGCAGTATTTT. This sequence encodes CASSLLAGATDTQYF.

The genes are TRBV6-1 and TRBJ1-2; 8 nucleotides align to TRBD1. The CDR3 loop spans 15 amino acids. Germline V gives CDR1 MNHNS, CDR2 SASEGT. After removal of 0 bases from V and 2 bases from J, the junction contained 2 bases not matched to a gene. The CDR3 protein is CASSEARTGNYGYTF. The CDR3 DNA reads TGTGCCAGCAGTGAAGCCCGGACAGGGAACTATGGCTACACCTTC.

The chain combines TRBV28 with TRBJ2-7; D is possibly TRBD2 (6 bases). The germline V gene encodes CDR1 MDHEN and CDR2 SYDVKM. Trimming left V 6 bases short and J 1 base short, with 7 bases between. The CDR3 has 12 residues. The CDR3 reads CASRGGSYEQYF. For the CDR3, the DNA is TGTGCCAGCAGAGGAGGGTCCTACGAGCAGTACTTC.

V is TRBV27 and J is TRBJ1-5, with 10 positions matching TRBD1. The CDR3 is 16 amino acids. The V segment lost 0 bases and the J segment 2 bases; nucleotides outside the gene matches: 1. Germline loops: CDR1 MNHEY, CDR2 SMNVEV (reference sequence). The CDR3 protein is CASSLSGTGGNQPQHF. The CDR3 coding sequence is TGTGCCAGCAGTTTATCGGGGACAGGGGGCAATCAGCCCCAGCATTTT.

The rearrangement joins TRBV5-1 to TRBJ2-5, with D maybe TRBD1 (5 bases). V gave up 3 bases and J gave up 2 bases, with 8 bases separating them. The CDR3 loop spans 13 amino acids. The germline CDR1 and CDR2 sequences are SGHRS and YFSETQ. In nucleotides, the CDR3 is TGCGCCAGCAGCTGGACAACGCAAGAGACCCAGTACTTC. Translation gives CASSWTTQETQYF.

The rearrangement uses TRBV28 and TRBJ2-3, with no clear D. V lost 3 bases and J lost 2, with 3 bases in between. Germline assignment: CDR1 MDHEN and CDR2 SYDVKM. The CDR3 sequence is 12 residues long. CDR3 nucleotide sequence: TGTGCCAGCAGTTTTTACACAGATACGCAGTATTTT. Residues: CASSFYTDTQYF.

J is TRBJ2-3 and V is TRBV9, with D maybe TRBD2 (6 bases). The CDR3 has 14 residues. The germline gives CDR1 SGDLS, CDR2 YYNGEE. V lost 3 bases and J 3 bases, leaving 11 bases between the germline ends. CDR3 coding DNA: TGTGCCAGCAGCGGGAGGAGGGTGACAGATACGCAGTATTTT. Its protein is CASSGRRVTDTQYF.

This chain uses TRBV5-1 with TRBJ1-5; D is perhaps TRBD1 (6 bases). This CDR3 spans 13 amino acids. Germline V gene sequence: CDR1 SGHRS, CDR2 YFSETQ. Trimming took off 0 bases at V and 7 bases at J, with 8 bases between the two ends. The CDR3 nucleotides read TGCGCCAGCAGCTTGGACGGGGGCCAGCCCCAGCATTTT. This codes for CASSLDGGQPQHF.

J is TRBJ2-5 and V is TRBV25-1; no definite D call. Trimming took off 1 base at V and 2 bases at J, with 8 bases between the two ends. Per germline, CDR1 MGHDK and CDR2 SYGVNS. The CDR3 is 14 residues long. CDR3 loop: CASSEFGQQETQYF. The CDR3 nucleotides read TGTGCCAGCAGTGAATTCGGCCAGCAAGAGACCCAGTACTTC.

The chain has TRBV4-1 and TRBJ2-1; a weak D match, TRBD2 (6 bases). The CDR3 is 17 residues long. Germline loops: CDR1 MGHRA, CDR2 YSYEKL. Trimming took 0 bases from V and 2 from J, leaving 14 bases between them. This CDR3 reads CASSQEGRSTPYNEQFF. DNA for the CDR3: TGCGCCAGCAGCCAAGAAGGGAGGAGTACTCCCTACAATGAGCAGTTCTTC.

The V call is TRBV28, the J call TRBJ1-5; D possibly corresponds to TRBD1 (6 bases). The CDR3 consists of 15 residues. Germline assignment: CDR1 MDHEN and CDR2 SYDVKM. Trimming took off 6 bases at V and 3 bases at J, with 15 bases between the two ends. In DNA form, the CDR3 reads TGTGCCAGCAGGTCTCCGGGACACTTCAATCAGCCCCAGCATTTT. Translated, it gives CASRSPGHFNQPQHF.

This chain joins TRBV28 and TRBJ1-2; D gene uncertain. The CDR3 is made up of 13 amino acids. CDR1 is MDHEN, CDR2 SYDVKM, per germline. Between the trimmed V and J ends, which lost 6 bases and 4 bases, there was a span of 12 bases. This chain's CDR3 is CASRPTVGYGYTF. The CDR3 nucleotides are TGTGCCAGCAGGCCGACCGTCGGCTATGGCTACACCTTC.

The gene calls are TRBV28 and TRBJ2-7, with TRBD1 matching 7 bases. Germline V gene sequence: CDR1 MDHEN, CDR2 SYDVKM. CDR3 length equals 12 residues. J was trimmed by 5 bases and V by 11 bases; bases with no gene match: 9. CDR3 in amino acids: CAGGTGENEQYF. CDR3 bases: TGTGCCGGGGGCACAGGGGAGAACGAGCAGTACTTC.

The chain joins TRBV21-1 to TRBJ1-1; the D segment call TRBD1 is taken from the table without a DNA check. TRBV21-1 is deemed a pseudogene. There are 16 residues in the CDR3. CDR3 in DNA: TGTGCCAGCAGCGAAGGCAGGGGGCTTTGGAGGACTGAAGCTTTCTTT. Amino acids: CASSEGRGLWRTEAFF.

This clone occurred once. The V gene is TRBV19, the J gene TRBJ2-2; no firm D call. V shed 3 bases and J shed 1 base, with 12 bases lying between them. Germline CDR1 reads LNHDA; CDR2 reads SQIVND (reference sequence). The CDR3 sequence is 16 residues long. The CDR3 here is CASSIPRGGNTGELFF. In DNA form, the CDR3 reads TGTGCCAGTAGTATTCCCAGAGGCGGGAACACCGGGGAGCTGTTTTTT.

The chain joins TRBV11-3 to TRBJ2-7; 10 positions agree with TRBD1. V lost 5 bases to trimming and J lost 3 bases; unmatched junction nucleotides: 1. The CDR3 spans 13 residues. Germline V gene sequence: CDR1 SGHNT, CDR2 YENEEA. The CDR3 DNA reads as TGTGCCAGCAGCGGACAGGGGGACTACGAGCAGTACTTC. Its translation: CASSGQGDYEQYF.

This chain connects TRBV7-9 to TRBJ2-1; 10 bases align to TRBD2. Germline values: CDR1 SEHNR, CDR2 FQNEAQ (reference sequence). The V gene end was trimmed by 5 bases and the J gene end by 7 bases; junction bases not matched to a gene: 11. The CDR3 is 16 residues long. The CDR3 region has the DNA TGTGCCAGCAGCCTTCCGGAAACTAGCGGGGATAATGAGCAGTTCTTC. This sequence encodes CASSLPETSGDNEQFF. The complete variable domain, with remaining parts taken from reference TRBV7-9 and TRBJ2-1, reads DTGVSQNPRHKITKRGQNVTFRCDPISEHNRLYWYRQTLGQGPEFLTYFQNEAQLEKSRLLSDRFSAERPKGSFSTLEIQRTEQGDSAMYLCASSLPETSGDNEQFFGPGTRLTVL.

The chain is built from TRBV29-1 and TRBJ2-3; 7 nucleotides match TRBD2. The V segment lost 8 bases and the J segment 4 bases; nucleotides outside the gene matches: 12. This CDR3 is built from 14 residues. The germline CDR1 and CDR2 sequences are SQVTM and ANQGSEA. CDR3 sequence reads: CSSRGGREADTQYF. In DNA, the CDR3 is TGCAGCTCGCGGGGCGGGAGAGAGGCAGATACGCAGTATTTT.

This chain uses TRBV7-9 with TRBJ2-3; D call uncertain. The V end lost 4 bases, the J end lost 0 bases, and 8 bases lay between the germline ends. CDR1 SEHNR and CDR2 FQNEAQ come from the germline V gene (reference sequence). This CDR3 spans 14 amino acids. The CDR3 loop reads CASSWVKSTDTQYF. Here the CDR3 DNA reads TGTGCCAGCAGCTGGGTTAAAAGCACAGATACGCAGTATTTT. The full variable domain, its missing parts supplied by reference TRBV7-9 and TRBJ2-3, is DTGVSQNPRHKITKRGQNVTFRCDPISEHNRLYWYRQTLGQGPEFLTYFQNEAQLEKSRLLSDRFSAERPKGSFSTLEIQRTEQGDSAMYLCASSWVKSTDTQYFGPGTRLTVL.

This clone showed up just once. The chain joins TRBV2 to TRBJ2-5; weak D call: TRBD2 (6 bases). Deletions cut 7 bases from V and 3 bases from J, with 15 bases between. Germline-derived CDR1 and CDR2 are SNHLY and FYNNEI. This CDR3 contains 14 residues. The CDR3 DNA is TGTGCCAGCACGGGCCGGGAGCTTAAAGAGACCCAGTACTTC. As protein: CASTGRELKETQYF.

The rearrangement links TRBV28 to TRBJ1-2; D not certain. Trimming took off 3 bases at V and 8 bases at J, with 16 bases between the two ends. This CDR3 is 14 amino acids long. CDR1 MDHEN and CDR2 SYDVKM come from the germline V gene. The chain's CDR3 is CASSLPGERGGYTF. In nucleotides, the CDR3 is TGTGCCAGCAGTTTGCCGGGAGAGAGAGGCGGCTACACCTTC.

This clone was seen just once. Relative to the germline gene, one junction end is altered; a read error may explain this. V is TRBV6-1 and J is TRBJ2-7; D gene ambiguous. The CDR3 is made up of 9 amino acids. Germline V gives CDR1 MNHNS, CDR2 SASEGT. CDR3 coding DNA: TGTGCCCGCAGTGACGAGCAGTACTTC. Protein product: CARSDEQYF.

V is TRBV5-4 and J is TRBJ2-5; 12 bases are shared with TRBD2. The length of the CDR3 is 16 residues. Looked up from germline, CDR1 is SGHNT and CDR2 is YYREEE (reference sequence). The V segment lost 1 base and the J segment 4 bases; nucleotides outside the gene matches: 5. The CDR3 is CASSLSSGLAGETQYF. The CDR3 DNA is TGTGCCAGCAGCTTGTCATCGGGACTAGCGGGAGAGACCCAGTACTTC. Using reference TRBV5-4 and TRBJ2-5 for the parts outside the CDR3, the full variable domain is ETGVTQSPTHLIKTRGQQVTLRCSSQSGHNTVSWYQQALGQGPQFIFQYYREEENGRGNFPPRFSGLQFPNYSSELNVNALELDDSALYLCASSLSSGLAGETQYFGPGTRLLVL.

Here the CDR3 reads CASSLLADSLNTQYF. The CDR3 nucleotides are TGCGCCAGCAGCCTCCTCGCGGATAGCCTGAATACGCAGTATTTT. The chain links TRBV4-1 to TRBJ2-3, with D uncertain. V was cut by 4 bases and J by 7 bases, with 18 bases left in between. This CDR3 has 15 amino acids. Germline CDR1 reads MGHRA; CDR2 reads YSYEKL.

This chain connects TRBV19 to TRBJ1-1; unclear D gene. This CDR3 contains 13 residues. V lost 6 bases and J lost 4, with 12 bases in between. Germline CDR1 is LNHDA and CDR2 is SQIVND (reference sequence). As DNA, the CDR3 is TGTGCCAGTAGCCGCCAGTTAATCACTGAAGCTTTCTTT. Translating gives CASSRQLITEAFF.